The 12 T cell receptor beta chains given below trace back to one sample, sequenced in a study of graft-versus-host responses after intestinal transplantation. Method: immunoSEQ multiplex PCR; TCRdb's copy keeps in-frame clones and lacks some. The repertoire holds some 18,000 clones, with approximately 90% as singletons. Source: PBMCs, taken more than 350 days after transplant. These TCRs come from a human patient who received an intestinal transplant, so some T cells may come from the graft donor.

This chain uses TRBV6-5 with TRBJ1-2; D is undetermined. Germline CDR1 reads MNHEY; CDR2 reads SVGAGI. Trimming removed 7 bases from V and 2 bases from J, with 8 bases in between. The CDR3 covers 12 residues. CDR3 in DNA: TGTGCCAGCATCTACGGGAACTATGGCTACACCTTC. This encodes CASIYGNYGYTF.

V gene TRBV7-3 combines with J gene TRBJ2-5; D is perhaps TRBD1 (6 bases). CDR3 length: 13 amino acids. The germline V gene has CDR1 SGHTA and CDR2 FQGTGA. V dropped 4 bases and J dropped 5 bases, with 11 bases sitting between them. The CDR3 region has the DNA TGTGCCAGCAGCTCGACAGGACGGGAGACCCAGTACTTC. It translates to CASSSTGRETQYF. Using reference TRBV7-3 and TRBJ2-5 for the parts outside the CDR3, the full variable domain is GAGVSQTPSNKVTEKGKYVELRCDPISGHTALYWYRQSLGQGPEFLIYFQGTGAADDSGLPNDRFFAVRPEGSVSTLKIQRTERGDSAVYLCASSSTGRETQYFGPGTRLLVL.

J is TRBJ2-2 and V is TRBV5-5; D is unclear. The CDR3 is 11 amino acids. V was shortened by 4 bases and J by 4 bases, with 2 bases between the two germline ends. The V gene's germline CDR1 is SGHKS and CDR2 YYEKEE (reference sequence). CDR3 residues: CASSITGELFF. The CDR3 DNA is TGTGCCAGCAGCATCACCGGGGAGCTGTTTTTT.

CDR3 bases: TGTGCCAGCAGCCGGGGACAGCCGAACACTGAAGCTTTCTTT. As protein: CASSRGQPNTEAFF. The chain is built from TRBV7-2 and TRBJ1-1; 7 nucleotides align to TRBD1. The CDR3 length is 14 residues. Germline V CDR1 and CDR2: SGHTA, FQGNSA. After removal of 5 bases from V and 1 base from J, the junction contained 4 bases not matched to a gene.

This clone was recorded a few times. The chain carries TRBV19 and TRBJ1-2; D is unclear. The length of the CDR3 is 15 residues. V dropped 0 bases and J dropped 2 bases, with 10 bases sitting between them. Germline CDR1 is LNHDA and CDR2 is SQIVND (reference sequence). The CDR3 DNA is TGTGCCAGTAGTATAGATCATACGGCCAACTATGGCTACACCTTC. It specifies CASSIDHTANYGYTF.

This clone was seen only once. V is TRBV6-1 and J is TRBJ1-2; a weak D match, TRBD1 (5 bases). V lost 11 bases, J lost 4 bases, and 14 bases lay in between. The CDR3 loop spans 12 amino acids. From germline, CDR1 is MNHNS and CDR2 SASEGT. In DNA, the CDR3 is TGTGCCTCCAGACGGGACTTCTATGGCTACACCTTC. Amino acid sequence: CASRRDFYGYTF.

This rearrangement joins TRBV6-6 to TRBJ2-2; 7 bases align to TRBD1. This CDR3 spans 14 amino acids. Germline loops: CDR1 MNHNY, CDR2 SVGAGI (reference sequence). J lost 4 bases, V lost 5 bases, and 4 bases had no gene match. The CDR3 nucleotides read TGTGCCAGCAGTGAGGACAGGAGCACCGGGGAGCTGTTTTTT. This gives the protein CASSEDRSTGELFF.

The V gene is TRBV6-1, the J gene TRBJ1-1; D is perhaps TRBD1 (5 bases). This CDR3 is 13 amino acids long. V shed 2 bases and J shed 1 base, with 5 bases lying between them. CDR1 is MNHNS, CDR2 SASEGT, per germline. The CDR3 nucleotides read TGTGCCAGCAGTGAAAGGGGGAACACTGAAGCTTTCTTT. This translates into CASSERGNTEAFF.

The chain uses TRBV7-3 and TRBJ1-1; D might be TRBD1 (6 bases). The V and J ends lost 5 bases and 2 bases respectively, with 15 bases between them. The CDR3 is 15 residues long. Germline CDR1 reads SGHTA; CDR2 reads FQGTGA. The CDR3 loop reads CASSARPGANTEAFF. Here the CDR3 DNA reads TGTGCCAGCAGCGCGCGCCCGGGGGCAAACACTGAAGCTTTCTTT.

The CDR3 loop is CASSDLTGANVLTF. In DNA, the CDR3 is TGCGCCAGCAGCGACCTCACTGGGGCCAACGTCCTGACTTTC. The chain carries TRBV5-1 and TRBJ2-6, with D hard to call. V lost 4 bases and J lost 2, with 7 bases in between. From germline, CDR1 is SGHRS and CDR2 YFSETQ. The CDR3 sequence is 14 residues long.

Here the CDR3 reads CASSVDRGRRNEQFF. The CDR3 DNA reads TGTGCCAGCAGTGTCGACAGGGGGCGCAGGAATGAGCAGTTCTTC. The chain couples TRBV6-1 to TRBJ2-1; 10 nucleotides line up with TRBD1. Looked up from germline, CDR1 is MNHNS and CDR2 is SASEGT. Trimming cost V 4 bases and J 7 bases; bases outside gene matches: 7. The length of the CDR3 is 15 residues.

This chain links TRBV7-6 with TRBJ2-1; 9 bases agree with TRBD2. The ends lost 3 bases at V and 7 bases at J; junction bases unmatched: 7. From germline, CDR1 is SGHVS and CDR2 FNYEAQ. The CDR3 totals 15 residues. The CDR3 coding sequence is TGTGCCAGCAGCTTCGGCGGGGGGGCAGGGAATGAGCAGTTCTTC. It yields the protein CASSFGGGAGNEQFF.